This TCR beta chain was sequenced for a study of early T cells in non-severe SARS-CoV-2 infection (dated by TCRdb to 2020 to 2023). Concerning the study at large: Bulk RNA from unsorted whole blood was used for TCR sequencing, so alpha and beta chains could not be paired. Study-level results and caveats: VDJdb matching was skewed toward anti-spike CD8 responses and likely underestimated virus-specific expansions by missing private and CD4 specificities.

Library preparation employed 5' RACE. Sequencing used a NextSeq 500. In the TCR library protocol, unique molecular identifiers were attached to individual cDNA molecules to correct for PCR bias and sequencing error. Sequencing covered both TCR alpha and beta chains, and within each sample the abundances of alpha and beta sequences were tightly co-correlated. Concerning the study's data processing: V gene, J gene and CDR3 annotation of TCR sequences was performed with Decombinator V4. TCRs were defined as expanded if a significant change between any two time points was detected under a Poisson model with p below 0.0001. Abundances of TCRs were expressed as counts per million after normalisation to the total number of TCRs sequenced in each sample. A search of VDJdb, accessed on 1 November 2021, was run for TCRs annotated to CMV, EBV and SARS-CoV-2, with TCRs annotated for multiple antigens excluded. TCRdb cleaned the public reads at Q25 with fastp, built clones with MiXCR and kept in-frame beta chains. Identical CDR3 proteins give one entry, which carries the most common genes and DNA. The V and J calls come from TCRdb's annotation, not from the publication. The sample profile shows 45,000 to 70,000 distinct CDR3 sequences; about 7.6% of them were found once. Clones ranked in the top ten supply about 10% of the sample.

Comment on this clonotype: Its cognate antigen has yet to be identified. The DNA is left out, because the CDR3 cannot be placed on it with certainty; the CDR3 is given as TCRdb lists it.

Set within a cohort of healthcare workers in London, UK, this nested case-control study involved weekly PCR testing of nasopharyngeal swabs along with blood sampling. Healthcare workers were enrolled in the week of the UK lockdown, from 23 to 31 March 2020, and were followed every week for up to roughly 16 weeks. The source was whole blood, collected at baseline. This sequence was found in an adult who was a healthcare worker with PCR-confirmed SARS-CoV-2 infection or an uninfected control (not recorded which).

The CDR3 in this case is CASSPIRTGGGTPGSCFF. Recombination linked TRBV12-3 or TRBV12-4 to TRBJ2-2; the D call in the table, TRBD1, was not verified against the DNA. The CDR3 covers 18 residues, taking in both the cysteine and the phenylalanine.